This T cell receptor beta chain appears in the sequencing data of a study of cytomegalovirus exposure and HLA in healthy donors. Study background: One earlier analysis, a look at 180 million or so T cells, found roughly 110 million unique TCR beta sequences. Broader study findings: TCR beta V segments were, for the most part, productive about 87% or about 30% of the time in an earlier analysis.

The PCR employed 60 Vbeta primers together with 13 Jbeta primers. Authors' processing steps: An analysis performed later counted roughly 80 million unique TCR beta chains (approximately 11 million of them shared). Sequencing used immunoSEQ multiplex PCR; TCRdb keeps in-frame clones, though not all of them. D and trimming come from the DNA, and the V and J calls and clone size come from that table. The data hold about 110,000 clones, with less than 75% observed a single time. Comments on this clone: Its antigen is still unknown.

Sample: PBMCs. This TCR derives from a woman in her thirties or forties in good health and CMV-seronegative.

The CDR3 region has the DNA TGTGCCAGCAGCTTCTCCGGTCGCACAGATACGCAGTATTTT. Residues: CASSFSGRTDTQYF. The rearrangement links TRBV7-3 to TRBJ2-3; D gene ambiguous. The CDR3 extends over 14 amino acids. Per the germline V gene, CDR1 is SGHTA and CDR2 is FQGTGA. Trimming left V 3 bases short and J 1 base short, with 8 bases between.